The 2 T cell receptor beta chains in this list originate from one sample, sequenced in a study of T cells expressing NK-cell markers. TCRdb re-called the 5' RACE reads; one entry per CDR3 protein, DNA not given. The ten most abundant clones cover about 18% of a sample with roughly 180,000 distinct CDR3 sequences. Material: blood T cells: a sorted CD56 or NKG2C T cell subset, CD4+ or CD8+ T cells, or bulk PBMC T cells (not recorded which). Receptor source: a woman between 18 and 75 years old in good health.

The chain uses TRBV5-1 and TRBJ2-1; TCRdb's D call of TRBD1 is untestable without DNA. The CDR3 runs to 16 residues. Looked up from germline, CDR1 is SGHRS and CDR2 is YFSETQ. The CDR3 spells CASSRGSGTGVYEQFF.

The CDR3 loop is CSAAGTGLDEQFF. The rearrangement uses TRBV29-1 and TRBJ2-1; with no DNA, the TCRdb D assignment of TRBD1 cannot be verified. The germline gives CDR1 SQVTM, CDR2 ANQGSEA. The CDR3 is 13 residues long.